Listed here are 32 T cell receptor beta chains from one sample, sequenced in a study of T cell responses to AZD1222 COVID-19 vaccine (dated by TCRdb to the early 2020s). The sample's time point label is to be understood as: baseline before first vaccination. Library construction relied on the immunoSEQ multiplex PCR assay. In its TCRdb copy, this immuneACCESS table keeps in-frame sequences only and misses some clones. Where compared with another copy, unresolved V genes explain less than half of these, and the others have no known cause. The sample table shows fewer than 120,000 clones, and about 88% are seen once. The leading ten clones occupy around 1.7% of the sample. Specimen: peripheral blood, collected on day 0 of AZD1222 vaccination. The receptors originated from an adult in good health.

The chain carries TRBV7-2 and TRBJ2-5, with a weak D call TRBD1 (6 bases). CDR1 is SGHTA and CDR2 is FQGNSA in the germline V gene. The CDR3 totals 15 residues. The V and J ends lost 2 bases and 5 bases respectively, with 15 bases between them. CDR3 coding DNA: TGTGCCAGCAGCTTACAGCGCGGTCAGGGGGAGACCCAGTACTTC. This translates into CASSLQRGQGETQYF.

J is TRBJ2-7 and V is TRBV2; 10 bases agree with TRBD2. Germline CDR1 reads SNHLY; CDR2 reads FYNNEI. CDR3 size: 15 residues. The junction had 8 bases not matched to a gene; V was cut back by 5 bases and J by 4 bases. DNA of the CDR3: TGTGCCAGCAGTACAGAGCGGGGGGGCCTTTACGAGCAGTACTTC. Protein sequence: CASSTERGGLYEQYF.

This chain connects TRBV18 to TRBJ2-5, with a weak D call TRBD2 (5 bases). This CDR3 is built from 13 residues. V was pared by 5 bases and J by 2 bases, with 9 bases between. Germline V gene data show CDR1 as KGHSH and CDR2 as LQKENI. The CDR3 sequence: CASSSGLQETQYF. Here the CDR3 DNA reads TGTGCCAGCTCATCCGGACTGCAAGAGACCCAGTACTTC. Filled out from reference TRBV18 and TRBJ2-5, the complete variable domain reads NAGVMQNPRHLVRRRGQEARLRCSPMKGHSHVYWYRQLPEEGLKFMVYLQKENIIDESGMPKERFSAEFPKEGPSILRIQQVVRGDSAAYFCASSSGLQETQYFGPGTRLLVL.

The V call is TRBV6-5, the J call TRBJ1-2; TRBD1 might be the D (5 bases). The V gene lost 5 bases and the J gene lost 0 bases, with 10 bases spanning the gap. CDR1 and CDR2 (germline): MNHEY, SVGAGI. This CDR3 has 14 residues. CDR3 bases: TGTGCCAGCAGTCCTATGACAGCTAACTATGGCTACACCTTC. Translated, it gives CASSPMTANYGYTF.

This clone has a single count. The J gene is TRBJ2-5, the V gene TRBV5-1; 12 bases line up with TRBD2. Trimming took 3 bases from V and 0 from J; bases not matched to a gene: 24. CDR1 and CDR2 (germline): SGHRS, YFSETQ. The CDR3 runs 23 residues. The CDR3 region is CASSWPQGALRTSGTRYQETQYF. The CDR3 DNA follows: TGCGCCAGCAGCTGGCCTCAGGGCGCCCTCCGGACTAGCGGGACCCGGTACCAAGAGACCCAGTACTTC.

This clone was counted between two and nine times. The chain employs TRBV5-4 and TRBJ2-1; D is ambiguous. Trimming left V 3 bases short and J 4 bases short, with 5 bases between. The germline V gene encodes CDR1 SGHNT and CDR2 YYREEE (reference sequence). The CDR3 runs to 12 residues. CDR3 sequence reads: CASSSEYNEQFF. CDR3 nucleotide sequence: TGTGCCAGCAGCTCTGAGTACAATGAGCAGTTCTTC.

The genes are TRBV7-8 and TRBJ2-1; 7 bases align to TRBD2. From germline, CDR1 is SGHVS and CDR2 FQNEAQ. Trimming at V came to 6 bases and at J to 2 bases, leaving 10 bases not matched to a gene. The CDR3 is 16 residues long. The CDR3 DNA reads TGTGCCAGCAGTTTACTGGGGGGGGAGCCCTACAATGAGCAGTTCTTC. Amino acids: CASSLLGGEPYNEQFF.

This chain links TRBV18 with TRBJ2-1, with 8 bases lining up with TRBD2. V was pared by 2 bases and J by 9 bases, with 9 bases of the junction left unmatched. The CDR3 totals 15 residues. Germline CDR1 KGHSH, CDR2 LQKENI. CDR3 residues: CASSPSSGGYGEQFF. The CDR3 nucleotides are TGTGCCAGCTCACCATCCAGCGGGGGCTATGGTGAGCAGTTCTTC. The variable domain in full, completed from reference TRBV18 and TRBJ2-1, reads NAGVMQNPRHLVRRRGQEARLRCSPMKGHSHVYWYRQLPEEGLKFMVYLQKENIIDESGMPKERFSAEFPKEGPSILRIQQVVRGDSAAYFCASSPSSGGYGEQFFGPGTRLTVL.

The J gene is TRBJ2-5, the V gene TRBV4-1, with D perhaps TRBD1 (6 bases). Germline CDR1 and CDR2: MGHRA and YSYEKL. V dropped 1 base and J dropped 4 bases, with 10 bases sitting between them. The CDR3 contains 14 residues. The CDR3 coding sequence is TGCGCCAGCAGCCAAGGAGGGGGTCGAGAGACCCAGTACTTC. Its translation: CASSQGGGRETQYF.

A single count supports this clone. V is TRBV4-1 and J is TRBJ1-2, with a weak D call TRBD1 (6 bases). Trimming took 0 bases from V and 6 from J, leaving 14 bases between them. The CDR3 is 15 residues long. Germline loops: CDR1 MGHRA, CDR2 YSYEKL. For the CDR3, the DNA is TGCGCCAGCAGCCAAGATTCGGGGGGGCGGCATGGCTACACCTTC. The encoded protein is CASSQDSGGRHGYTF.

This chain links TRBV6-5 with TRBJ2-3, with 10 bases that match TRBD2. CDR3 length equals 14 residues. In germline, CDR1 is MNHEY, CDR2 SVGAGI. The ends lost 8 bases at V and 5 bases at J; junction bases unmatched: 7. The DNA for the CDR3 is TGTGCCAGCGGAGCGGGAGGGCCCGGAGATACGCAGTATTTT. Translated: CASGAGGPGDTQYF.

DNA of the CDR3: TGTGCCAGCCTGAACCGGGGACCCAATCAGCCCCAGCATTTT. This gives the protein CASLNRGPNQPQHF. The rearrangement links TRBV28 to TRBJ1-5; a possible D gene is TRBD1 (5 bases). The germline V gene encodes CDR1 MDHEN and CDR2 SYDVKM. Between the trimmed V and J ends, which lost 8 bases and 3 bases, there was a span of 14 bases. The CDR3 is 14 residues long.

The chain carries TRBV15 and TRBJ2-1, with 7 positions matching TRBD2. This CDR3 is built from 17 residues. With 5 bases clipped from V and 10 bases from J, the junction kept 20 bases outside the gene matches. Germline lookup yields CDR1 LNHNV and CDR2 YYDKDF (reference sequence). CDR3: CATSGRGSTMGLGEQFF. The CDR3 DNA is TGTGCCACCAGCGGGCGGGGGAGTACAATGGGTCTAGGGGAGCAGTTCTTC.

The chain is built from TRBV28 and TRBJ1-4, with 10 bases matching TRBD1. The CDR3 length is 15 residues. V gave up 6 bases and J gave up 6 bases; unmatched junction bases: 7. Germline CDR1 reads MDHEN; CDR2 reads SYDVKM. The CDR3 region has the DNA TGTGCCAGCAGCTCTGCGGACAGGGGGTATGAAAAACTGTTTTTT. Amino acids: CASSSADRGYEKLFF. Combining the CDR3 with reference TRBV28 and TRBJ1-4 gives the whole variable domain DVKVTQSSRYLVKRTGEKVFLECVQDMDHENMFWYRQDPGLGLRLIYFSYDVKMKEKGDIPEGYSVSREKKERFSLILESASTNQTSMYLCASSSADRGYEKLFFGSGTQLSVL.

The rearrangement joins TRBV11-3 to TRBJ2-1; 8 bases fit TRBD2. Trimming at V came to 4 bases and at J to 10 bases, leaving 6 bases not matched to a gene. The CDR3 has 13 amino acids. The germline gives CDR1 SGHNT, CDR2 YENEEA. CDR3 sequence reads: CASSSERGREQFF. The CDR3, as DNA: TGTGCCAGCAGCTCGGAGCGGGGGCGCGAGCAGTTCTTC.

V is TRBV7-2 and J is TRBJ2-7; perhaps TRBD2 as D (5 bases). The germline gives CDR1 SGHTA, CDR2 FQGNSA. Trimming pared 5 bases from V and 3 bases from J, leaving 14 bases between. The length of the CDR3 is 14 residues. Written as DNA, the CDR3 is TGTGCCAGCAGCCCGGGGAACTCGCTCTACGAGCAGTACTTC. It encodes CASSPGNSLYEQYF. Variable domain in full (rest from reference TRBV7-2 and TRBJ2-7): GAGVSQSPSNKVTEKGKDVELRCDPISGHTALYWYRQSLGQGLEFLIYFQGNSAPDKSGLPSDRFSAERTGGSVSTLTIQRTQQEDSAVYLCASSPGNSLYEQYFGPGTRLTVT.

The J gene is TRBJ1-6, the V gene TRBV6-1, with D possibly being TRBD1 (6 bases). Germline V CDR1 and CDR2: MNHNS, SASEGT. Trimming shortened V by 0 bases and J by 10 bases, and 16 bases separated the two germline ends. The CDR3 consists of 16 residues. The CDR3 nucleotides are TGTGCCAGCAGTGAAGCGCTGGGCAGGGGCGGGTCACCCCTCCACTTT. Translating it yields CASSEALGRGGSPLHF.

The V gene is TRBV5-6, the J gene TRBJ1-1; 7 bases agree with TRBD1. Trimming removed 4 bases from V and 11 bases from J; junction bases left unmatched: 17. Germline lookup yields CDR1 SGHDT and CDR2 YYEEEE. This CDR3 region has 15 residues. Here the CDR3 reads CASSRPSAGEQGAFF. The CDR3 DNA reads as TGTGCCAGCAGCCGCCCGTCGGCAGGGGAACAGGGGGCTTTCTTT. Full variable domain (rest looked up from reference TRBV5-6 and TRBJ1-1): DAGVTQSPTHLIKTRGQQVTLRCSPKSGHDTVSWYQQALGQGPQFIFQYYEEEERQRGNFPDRFSGHQFPNYSSELNVNALLLGDSALYLCASSRPSAGEQGAFFGQGTRLTVV.

The chain couples TRBV19 to TRBJ1-2; 9 bases are shared with TRBD1. Unmatched junction bases numbered 9, after V lost 6 bases and J lost 4 bases. Germline-derived CDR1 and CDR2 are LNHDA and SQIVND (reference sequence). The CDR3 has 15 amino acids. The CDR3 here is CASSRDRDSGYGYTF. The CDR3 nucleotides are TGTGCCAGTAGCCGGGACAGGGATTCTGGCTATGGCTACACCTTC. The complete variable domain, with remaining parts taken from reference TRBV19 and TRBJ1-2, reads DGGITQSPKYLFRKEGQNVTLSCEQNLNHDAMYWYRQDPGQGLRLIYYSQIVNDFQKGDIAEGYSVSREKKESFPLTVTSAQKNPTAFYLCASSRDRDSGYGYTFGSGTRLTVV.

The chain couples TRBV19 to TRBJ2-7; no firm D call. V was pared by 5 bases and J by 7 bases, with 21 bases between. CDR1 is LNHDA and CDR2 is SQIVND in the germline V gene (reference sequence). The CDR3 is 15 amino acids. This CDR3 reads CASSPMTLGLGEQYF. CDR3 coding DNA: TGTGCCAGTAGTCCAATGACCCTGGGTTTGGGTGAGCAGTACTTC.

The chain carries TRBV28 and TRBJ1-5, with unresolved D. The CDR3 loop spans 13 amino acids. Trimming shortened V by 6 bases and J by 5 bases, and 11 bases separated the two germline ends. From germline, CDR1 is MDHEN and CDR2 SYDVKM. Here the CDR3 reads CASSREFDQPQHF. In DNA form, the CDR3 reads TGTGCCAGCAGCCGGGAATTTGATCAGCCCCAGCATTTT.

This chain connects TRBV19 to TRBJ2-4; D may be TRBD2 (7 bases). Trimming shortened V by 6 bases and J by 4 bases, and 16 bases separated the two germline ends. The CDR3 consists of 15 residues. Germline loops: CDR1 LNHDA, CDR2 SQIVND (reference sequence). The CDR3: CASSIGGPGKNIQYF. The CDR3 bases are TGTGCCAGTAGCATCGGGGGGCCCGGGAAAAACATTCAGTACTTC.

CDR3 residues: CASSRLAGNPNTGELFF. For the CDR3, the DNA is TGTGCCAGCAGCCGACTAGCGGGAAATCCGAACACCGGGGAGCTGTTTTTT. The chain joins TRBV14 to TRBJ2-2, with TRBD2 matching over 11 bases. The germline gives CDR1 SGHDN, CDR2 FVKESK. The junction had 4 bases not matched to a gene; V was cut back by 4 bases and J by 0 bases. This CDR3 contains 17 residues. The full variable domain, with the rest looked up from reference TRBV14 and TRBJ2-2, is EAGVTQFPSHSVIEKGQTVTLRCDPISGHDNLYWYRRVMGKEIKFLLHFVKESKQDESGMPNNRFLAERTGGTYSTLKVQPAELEDSGVYFCASSRLAGNPNTGELFFGEGSRLTVL.

This clone showed up just once. V and J are TRBV10-1 and TRBJ1-2, with 9 bases that match TRBD1. Germline CDR1 and CDR2: WNHNN and SYGVQD (reference sequence). The CDR3 has 14 amino acids. V was clipped by 5 bases and J by 6 bases; unmatched bases: 7. The CDR3 is CASSRTGEIHGYTF. For the CDR3, the DNA is TGCGCCAGCAGTAGGACAGGGGAAATACATGGCTACACCTTC.

The gene calls are TRBV5-1 and TRBJ1-2, with 7 bases matching TRBD1. V lost 6 bases, J lost 4 bases, and 9 bases stayed unmatched. Germline CDR1 reads SGHRS; CDR2 reads YFSETQ. This CDR3 has 14 amino acids. The CDR3 coding sequence is TGCGCCAGCACCCGGGACAGTATCCTCTATGGCTACACCTTC. Translating gives CASTRDSILYGYTF. Looking up the rest from reference TRBV5-1 and TRBJ1-2 gives the full variable domain: KAGVTQTPRYLIKTRGQQVTLSCSPISGHRSVSWYQQTPGQGLQFLFEYFSETQRNKGNFPGRFSGRQFSNSRSEMNVSTLELGDSALYLCASTRDSILYGYTFGSGTRLTVV.

V gene TRBV9 combines with J gene TRBJ1-2, with no clear D. This CDR3 is built from 13 residues. The V end lost 0 bases, the J end lost 4 bases, and 7 bases lay between the germline ends. Per the germline V gene, CDR1 is SGDLS and CDR2 is YYNGEE. The CDR3 loop reads CASSVDGSYGYTF. The CDR3 nucleotides are TGTGCCAGCAGCGTAGATGGCAGCTATGGCTACACCTTC.

J is TRBJ1-5 and V is TRBV6-2 or TRBV6-3; TRBD1 matches at 7 bases. The CDR3 extends over 15 amino acids. The J segment lost 2 bases and the V segment lost 2 bases, leaving 3 bases of the junction unmatched. CDR1 and CDR2 (germline): MNHEY, SVGEGT. The CDR3 reads CASSYVGTGNQPQHF. DNA for the CDR3: TGTGCCAGCAGTTACGTCGGGACAGGCAATCAGCCCCAGCATTTT.

This clone occurred a few times. V is TRBV12-3 or TRBV12-4 and J is TRBJ1-2; the match to TRBD1 covers 7 bases. Trimming at V came to 5 bases and at J to 4 bases, leaving 4 bases not matched to a gene. This CDR3 has 13 residues. The CDR3 region has the DNA TGTGCCAGCAGTCCACAGGGGCTCTATGGCTACACCTTC. Its translation is CASSPQGLYGYTF.

Note on this clone: A junction end diverges from the germline sequence, so it may reflect a read error. The V and J genes are TRBV29-1 and TRBJ2-7; the match to TRBD1 covers 7 bases. Germline CDR1 is SQVTM and CDR2 is ANQGSEA. CDR3 length: 14 residues. CDR3 in DNA: TGCAGCGTAGAAGACAGGGCCCTATCCTACGAGCAGTACTTC. This codes for CSVEDRALSYEQYF.

This chain connects TRBV30 to TRBJ1-3; D gene unclear. The germline V and J ends were trimmed by 0 bases and 0 bases, with 6 bases remaining between them. This CDR3 spans 14 amino acids. Germline V gene data show CDR1 as GTSNPN and CDR2 as SVGIG (reference sequence). The CDR3 protein is CAWSVQDSGNTIYF. In DNA form, the CDR3 reads TGTGCCTGGAGTGTACAAGACTCTGGAAACACCATATATTTT. The complete variable domain, with remaining parts taken from reference TRBV30 and TRBJ1-3, reads SQTIHQWPATLVQPVGSPLSLECTVEGTSNPNLYWYRQAAGRGLQLLFYSVGIGQISSEVPQNLSASRPQDRQFILSSKKLLLSDSGFYLCAWSVQDSGNTIYFGEGSWLTVV.

This chain connects TRBV7-8 to TRBJ1-1; tentatively, D is TRBD1 (5 bases). This CDR3 has 14 residues. CDR1 and CDR2 from the germline V gene are SGHVS and FQNEAQ. Between the trimmed V and J ends, which lost 3 bases and 6 bases, there was a span of 14 bases. The CDR3 loop is CASSLGLKGSEAFF. The CDR3 DNA reads as TGTGCCAGCAGCTTGGGGCTGAAAGGATCTGAAGCTTTCTTT.

This chain uses TRBV11-2 with TRBJ2-1; 7 bases match TRBD1. This CDR3 contains 15 residues. CDR1 is SGHAT and CDR2 is FQNNGV in the germline V gene. The J segment lost 8 bases and the V segment lost 1 base, leaving 8 bases of the junction unmatched. The CDR3 DNA reads as TGTGCCAGCAGCTTAGTAAACGGACAGGTCGATGAGCAGTTCTTC. It yields the protein CASSLVNGQVDEQFF. Full variable domain (missing parts from reference TRBV11-2 and TRBJ2-1): EAGVAQSPRYKIIEKRQSVAFWCNPISGHATLYWYQQILGQGPKLLIQFQNNGVVDDSQLPKDRFSAERLKGVDSTLKIQPAKLEDSAVYLCASSLVNGQVDEQFFGPGTRLTVL.